Included here is one TCR beta chain sequence, with context. It has no known antigen specificity. One base away there is no much larger clone; base qualities are not given. This specimen's time point label, per the study, means: newly diagnosed GD, antithyroid drugs for less than 3 months. For both TCR sequencing and RNA sequencing, RNA was extracted from PBMCs in TRIzol. The diagnosis of Graves' disease followed American Thyroid Association guidelines. The patients came from an endocrinology department in Xi'an, China. From each patient, approximately 9 milliliters of peripheral blood was collected into an EDTA anticoagulant tube. Ficoll Paque Plus density gradient separation was used to isolate PBMCs, and no further T cell sorting was performed. An Agilent 2100 Bioanalyzer and agarose gel were used to check RNA quality, and a NanoDrop 2000 was used to measure RNA concentration. The data were obtained in a study of regulatory T cells in long-lasting Graves disease (dated by TCRdb to the early 2020s). Turning to the overall study: Patients with newly diagnosed Graves' disease had been on antithyroid drugs for under 3 months. Persistent Graves' disease patients were compared with newly diagnosed Graves' disease patients by peripheral blood TCR sequencing and RNA sequencing. The study was registered as a clinical trial and conducted in China. A total of 33 samples underwent TCR sequencing: about 13 from persistent and approximately 20 from newly diagnosed Graves' disease patients.

CDR1 MNHNS and CDR2 SASEGT are derived from the germline V gene. V trim: 10 bases; J trim: 0 bases; unmatched bases: 9. Measured from the cysteine to the phenylalanine, the CDR3 is 14 residues long. Just the 42-base CDR3 DNA is kept, in frame starting at base 1. Overall study outcomes, separate from this receptor: Sequencing and analysis were restricted to the TCR beta chain. Preferential use of TRBV28, TRBJ1-2 and TRBJ2-5 was observed in persistent disease, whereas TRBV20-1 and TRBJ2-1 were favored in newly diagnosed disease. As a limitation, the authors acknowledged that the small sample size may reduce accuracy. Because the primary lesion, thyroid tissue, could not be accessed, the study looked at peripheral blood alone. Patients with persistent disease shared more public clonotypes (approximately 2,500) than newly diagnosed patients did (about 1,000). Persistent Graves' disease patients showed lower TCR Shannon entropy and fewer highly expanded clones than newly diagnosed patients, suggesting clonal expansion.

Library preparation used multiplex PCR. This sample was sequenced with an Illumina HiSeq 4000. iRepertoire HTBI primers and Arm-PCR amplification of CDR3 regions were used to construct TCR beta libraries. PCR products were gel purified before sequencing. Turning to the authors' computational methods: Across samples, about 63 TRBV and 12 to 15 TRBJ segments were identified and used for gene usage analysis of CDR3 amino acid clonotypes. COPE and FqMerger were used to merge filtered high-quality paired reads into contigs. BLAST was used to align contigs to the IMGT TRBV, TRBD and TRBJ reference genes, and CDR3 was defined following IMGT. Any clonotype with a frequency above 0.1% was classified as a highly expanded clone. Shannon entropy served as the measure of repertoire diversity, while the Gini coefficient captured V-J evenness. Public clonotypes were defined as clonotypes shared by more than one individual. Using fastp at Q25 and MiXCR, TCRdb reprocessed the public reads and kept productive beta chains. One record per CDR3 amino acid sequence lists the most common genes and DNA. For this entry, the V and J calls and clone size follow TCRdb and not the study's own pipeline. The sample table holds around 470,000 distinct CDR3 sequences, of which 14% were seen once. The ten largest account for roughly 18% of the sample.

These same records also appear under a second study, on T cells in Graves' hyperthyroidism and ophthalmopathy. As noted in the second study: A patient counted as having stable Graves' hyperthyroidism if no progression to ophthalmopathy occurred over 18 months of follow-up. Hyperthyroidism patients were newly diagnosed, had a disease duration of under 2 months, and were aged 18 to 65 years. Any patient with an uncontrolled infection, another autoimmune disease, pregnancy or lactation was excluded. Diagnoses were based on clinical symptoms, serum thyroxine and TRAb, thyroid ultrasound and orbital computed tomography. The TCR CDR3 was subjected to a first round of RT-PCR using the HTBI primer set and the Qiagen OneStep RT-PCR kit. Most expanded thyroid clonotypes (frequency above 0.001) were also detected in blood, suggesting blood repertoires may reflect thyroid immune responses. A model built on a 13 V-J signature distinguished ophthalmopathy from stable hyperthyroidism, reaching roughly 88% sensitivity and around 81% specificity in cross-validation and 80%/75% in testing. During validation, the model predicted progression to ophthalmopathy a median of around 6 months ahead of onset, with roughly 65% sensitivity and about 75% specificity. To identify distinguishing TCR V-J signatures, a discovery cohort of about 100 patients was used, comprising 43 with Graves' ophthalmopathy and approximately 58 with stable Graves' hyperthyroidism. An independent validation cohort of fewer than 20 hyperthyroidism patients and 17 patients who later progressed to ophthalmopathy tested prospective prediction of ophthalmopathy. The 100 discovery patients were divided at random into training and test sets in a 7:3 ratio. In addition, the study compared T-cell repertoires in thyroid tissue and in blood from a handful of Graves' hyperthyroidism patients. Following sampling, methimazole starting at 30 mg daily was given to hyperthyroidism patients, and high-dose intravenous methylprednisolone was given to ophthalmopathy patients. Libraries were constructed in a second round of multiplex PCR, after which size selection and purification were carried out. Libraries were sequenced paired-end with 100 bp reads on an Illumina HiSeq2000. SOAPnuke was used to process the raw data, with reads discarded if the reads contained adapters or uncalled bases, had a mean Phred below 15, or lacked an exact constant-primer or identifier match. COPE v1.2.5 was used to merge the high-quality paired reads, and each unique nucleotide sequence was defined as a clonotype. MiTCR v1.1 was used to align the clonotypes against IMGT TRBV, TRBD and TRBJ reference segments. The analysis was restricted to V-J combinations with a frequency above 0.0001, which together covered approximately 99% of the repertoires. A TCS score was defined as the ratio between F50 (clonal expansion) and ExV (chaos), using BLOSUM62-based TCRdist between CDR3 peptides within each V-J. Welch's t-statistics and random forest reduced several hundred V-J features to about 12, which were used in a naive Bayes classifier (R e1071). No statistical method was used to fix the sample size in advance, and group allocation was not hidden from the investigators. According to the paper, TCR Vbeta CDR3 sequencing was carried out on about 140 peripheral blood samples, which came from some 41 ophthalmopathy, 80 or so hyperthyroidism and some 17 progressor patients.

The sample here was peripheral blood mononuclear cells (PBMCs), taken at new diagnosis, from a patient treated with antithyroid drugs. The rearranged chain carries TRBV6-1 and TRBJ2-7; TRBD2 agrees with 7 junctional bases. The source is a woman aged 45-65 years with Graves disease. Donor details come from another sample of the same person, matched by shared clones. The CDR3 protein is CATRPWEGSYEQYF. The sequenced DNA: TGTGCCACACGACCTTGGGAGGGCTCCTACGAGCAGTACTTC.